A single sample gave rise to the 4 T cell receptor beta chains below, sequenced in a study of blood T cell repertoires in COVID-19. Clones were read by immunoSEQ multiplex PCR, and TCRdb kept only the in-frame ones, dropping some. The sample comprises 220,000 or so clones, roughly 89% of which are singletons, and more than 13% rests with the top ten. The sequenced sample was PBMCs or T cells enriched from blood (not recorded which). Receptors were obtained from a man between 25 and 39 years old who had been exposed to COVID-19.

V and J are TRBV2 and TRBJ2-3; 11 positions agree with TRBD2. Germline loops: CDR1 SNHLY, CDR2 FYNNEI. The V gene end was trimmed by 8 bases and the J gene end by 2 bases; junction bases not matched to a gene: 6. The CDR3 is 15 amino acids. This chain's CDR3 is CASDLAGGYTDTQYF. Written as DNA, the CDR3 is TGTGCCAGCGACCTAGCGGGGGGTTACACAGATACGCAGTATTTT.

This chain's CDR3 is CASSQDRRYTGELFF. CDR3 nucleotide sequence: TGCGCCAGCAGCCAGGACAGGCGGTACACCGGGGAGCTGTTTTTT. The chain is built from TRBV5-1 and TRBJ2-2; 7 positions match TRBD1. CDR3 length: 15 residues. Unmatched junction bases numbered 6, after V lost 4 bases and J lost 3 bases. CDR1 and CDR2 from the germline V gene are SGHRS and YFSETQ.

The rearrangement links TRBV20-1 to TRBJ1-2; D remains ambiguous. Trimming took 7 bases from V and 4 from J, leaving 7 bases between them. This CDR3 has 10 amino acids. Germline values: CDR1 DFQATT, CDR2 SNEGSKA (reference sequence). CDR3 protein: CSVSGYGYTF. CDR3 nucleotide sequence: TGCAGTGTCTCCGGCTATGGCTACACCTTC.

The genes are TRBV11-3 and TRBJ2-5, with D perhaps matching TRBD1 (6 bases). Germline assignment: CDR1 SGHNT and CDR2 YENEEA. V dropped 1 base and J dropped 1 base, with 19 bases sitting between them. CDR3 length equals 18 residues. CDR3 residues: CASSLGAPGQTSQETQYF. For the CDR3, the DNA is TGTGCCAGCAGCTTAGGCGCCCCCGGACAGACTTCCCAAGAGACCCAGTACTTC.